This is a list of T cell receptor beta chains from one sample in a study of T-cell memory formation after mild COVID-19. TCRdb re-derived calls from the 5' RACE reads in MiXCR, one entry per CDR3 protein. Of 210,000 or so distinct CDR3 sequences listed, over 9.5% are singletons. Sample: PBMCs or a T cell subset sorted from them (not recorded which). The receptor source for this set is a man aged 18 to 29 who had mild COVID-19 (a few samples of this study predate the infection). Cell type and time point are not known. The CDR3 runs from the conserved cysteine through the conserved F or W. A D gene is named only where the DNA matches it firmly. The size of a clone is reported for some rows only, either as once, few or many, or as a class for expanded clones.

clone_size | d_call | j_call | v_call | cdr3_nt | cdr3_aa
. | TRBD1 | TRBJ2-1 | TRBV7-3 | TGTGCCAGCAGCCAGGACAGGGGCGGTTACAATGAGCAGTTCTTC | CASSQDRGGYNEQFF
. | . | TRBJ1-2 | TRBV10-3 | TGTGCCATCAGGGAACAGGGTTCTAACTATGGCTACACCTTC | CAIREQGSNYGYTF
few | TRBD1 | TRBJ1-2 | TRBV25-1 | TGTGCCAGCAGTGCGCCGGGAGGGACAGGGGGAATTAACTATGGCTACACCTTC | CASSAPGGTGGINYGYTF
few | . | TRBJ1-1 | TRBV7-8 | TGTGCCAGCAGCTCGGGATGGGCGAACACTGAAGCTTTCTTT | CASSSGWANTEAFF
many | . | TRBJ2-1 | TRBV5-1 | TGCGCCAGCAGCTTGCACCCCTCGGACCCTTACAATGAGCAGTTCTTC | CASSLHPSDPYNEQFF
. | TRBD1 | TRBJ1-3 | TRBV6-5 | TGTGCCAGCAGTCGTACAGGGGCTGGAAACACCATATATTTT | CASSRTGAGNTIYF
few | . | TRBJ2-5 | TRBV29-1 | TGCAGCCACCGTACGGGACATCAAGAGACCCAGTACTTC | CSHRTGHQETQYF
few | . | TRBJ1-6 | TRBV20-1 | TGCAGTGCTAGGTTTCGCGAGGGGATAAATTCACCCCTCCACTTT | CSARFREGINSPLHF
. | . | TRBJ1-5 | TRBV6-5 | TGTGCCAGCAGGGGGTTGGGTCAGCCCCAGCATTTT | CASRGLGQPQHF
many | TRBD1 | TRBJ2-3 | TRBV24-1 | TGTGCCACCAGTGACTCAACAGGGGCCCAGCAGTATTTT | CATSDSTGAQQYF
. | . | TRBJ1-1 | TRBV15 | TGTGCCACCAGCAGAGGTAGGGTTGGGAACACTGAAGCTTTCTTT | CATSRGRVGNTEAFF
. | . | TRBJ2-1 | TRBV7-3 | TGTGCCAGCAGCTTAAGGGGGGACATCCCTACAGATGAGCAGTTCTTC | CASSLRGDIPTDEQFF
. | . | TRBJ2-3 | TRBV24-1 | TGTGCCACCAGTGATTTGGACAGCACAGATACGCAGTATTTT | CATSDLDSTDTQYF
few | . | TRBJ1-2 | TRBV5-1 | TGCGCCAGCAACTCCGATTTCCTGGAAGGGCGTCTAGGCTATGGCTACACCTTC | CASNSDFLEGRLGYGYTF
. | . | TRBJ2-2 | TRBV11-2 | TGTGCCAGCAGCTCGTCGCGGGGGCCTGTAGGGGAGCTGTTTTTT | CASSSSRGPVGELFF
few | TRBD1 | TRBJ1-1 | TRBV6-5 | TGTGCCAGCAAAGGTCAGGGGGCTGGGAACACTGAAGCTTTCTTT | CASKGQGAGNTEAFF
many | TRBD2 | TRBJ2-1 | TRBV5-1 | TGCGCCAGCAGCACCCGACTAGCGGGCAATGAGCAGTTCTTC | CASSTRLAGNEQFF
few | . | TRBJ1-6 | TRBV20-1 | TGCAGTGCTAGAGATCCTCTCATTTCACCCCTCCACTTT | CSARDPLISPLHF
few | . | TRBJ2-3 | TRBV5-1 | TGCGCCAGCAGCCCGACTACGGGGGACGCTAGCACAGATACGCAGTATTTT | CASSPTTGDASTDTQYF
. | . | TRBJ2-5 | TRBV5-1 | TGCGCCAGCAGCGAGCAGTCAGGATCGGAGGAGACCCAGTACTTC | CASSEQSGSEETQYF
many | . | TRBJ2-2 | TRBV12-3/TRBV12-4 | TGTGCCAGCAAATCTTTGAACACCGGGGAGCTGTTTTTT | CASKSLNTGELFF
many | TRBD1 | TRBJ1-4 | TRBV28 | TGTGCCAGCAGGGAAGATCCATACAGGGGTGAAAAACTGTTTTTT | CASREDPYRGEKLFF
. | TRBD2 | TRBJ2-3 | TRBV29-1 | TGCAGTTTCGGGGGGGGCCCCACAGATACGCAGTATTTT | CSFGGGPTDTQYF
few | TRBD1 | TRBJ2-3 | TRBV5-1 | TGCGCCAGCAATCGAGGGGGCAGGACAGATACGCAGTATTTT | CASNRGGRTDTQYF
many | . | TRBJ1-2 | TRBV4-2 | TGTGCCAGCAGCCAAGAAATCCAGGTTATGTATGGCTACACCTTC | CASSQEIQVMYGYTF
. | TRBD2 | TRBJ2-3 | TRBV7-2 | TGTGCCGGGCGACTAGCGGGGGAGAAAAGCACAGATACGCAGTATTTT | CAGRLAGEKSTDTQYF
. | . | TRBJ2-7 | TRBV10-3 | TGTGCCATCGCAGCCGGGACGGCAACCTACGAGCAGTACTTC | CAIAAGTATYEQYF
many | TRBD1 | TRBJ2-4 | TRBV28 | TGTGCCAGCAGTTTTTTAGTGGCAACGGACAGGGGCGAAAACATTCAGTACTTC | CASSFLVATDRGENIQYF
few | . | TRBJ2-3 | TRBV6-5 | TGTGCCAGCGGAGTTGACACAGATACGCAGTATTTT | CASGVDTDTQYF
many | . | TRBJ1-5 | TRBV10-3 | TGTGCCATCTCTCCAGGCGGGGGCAATCAGCCCCAGCATTTT | CAISPGGGNQPQHF
. | . | TRBJ2-7 | TRBV2 | TGTGCCAGCAGTGAAGCGGCCCCCGGGTGGACCTACGAGCAGTACTTC | CASSEAAPGWTYEQYF
few | . | TRBJ1-2 | TRBV5-1 | TGCGCCAGCAGCATCGGGGACCGCGCACGCTATGGCTACACCTTC | CASSIGDRARYGYTF
few | . | TRBJ1-3 | TRBV12-3/TRBV12-4 | TGTGCCAGCACCACCGGGAGAGGAAACACCATATATTTT | CASTTGRGNTIYF
many | . | TRBJ1-5 | TRBV5-1 | TGTGCCAGCAGCTCCGATAGCAATCAGCCCCAGCATTTT | CASSSDSNQPQHF
few | TRBD2 | TRBJ2-5 | TRBV5-1 | TGCGCCAGCAGATCAAGCGGGACCCCCTTTGGGACCCAGTACTTC | CASRSSGTPFGTQYF
few | . | TRBJ1-5 | TRBV10-3 | TGTGCCATCAGTGAGGTGGATCAGCCCCAGCATTTT | CAISEVDQPQHF
. | . | TRBJ2-1 | TRBV29-1 | TGCAGCGTTGAGGGTTTATGGAATGAGCAGTTCTTC | CSVEGLWNEQFF
few | TRBD1 | TRBJ1-4 | TRBV4-3 | TGCGCCAGCAGCCTTAACGGACAGGGTCGGGTGCCTAATGAAAAACTGTTTTTT | CASSLNGQGRVPNEKLFF
. | . | TRBJ2-5 | TRBV7-2 | TGTGCCAGCAGCTTCAATAATCGTCGATCCGGAGAGACCCAGTACTTC | CASSFNNRRSGETQYF
few | . | TRBJ1-1 | TRBV15 | TGTGCCACCAGCAGTGCGACCGGCAACACTGAAGCTTTCTTT | CATSSATGNTEAFF
few | TRBD2 | TRBJ2-5 | TRBV20-1 | TGCAGTGCTAGATCCGGGCGGGGGGAAGAGACCCAGTACTTC | CSARSGRGEETQYF
. | . | TRBJ2-1 | TRBV6-2/TRBV6-3 | TGTGCCAGCAATTTAGGGGGGGCGGCCGTTCGGGTCAATGAGCAGTTCTTC | CASNLGGAAVRVNEQFF